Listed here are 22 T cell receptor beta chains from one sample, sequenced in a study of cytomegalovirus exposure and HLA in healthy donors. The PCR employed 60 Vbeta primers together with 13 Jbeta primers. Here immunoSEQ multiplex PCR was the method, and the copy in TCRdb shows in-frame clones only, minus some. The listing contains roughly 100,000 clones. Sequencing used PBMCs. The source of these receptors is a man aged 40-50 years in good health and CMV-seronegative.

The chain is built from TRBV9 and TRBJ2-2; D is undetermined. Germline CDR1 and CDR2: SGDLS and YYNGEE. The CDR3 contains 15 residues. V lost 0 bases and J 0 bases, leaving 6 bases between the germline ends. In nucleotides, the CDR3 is TGTGCCAGCAGCGTAGGTCATTCGAACACCGGGGAGCTGTTTTTT. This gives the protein CASSVGHSNTGELFF.

The CDR3 coding sequence is TGTGCCAGCAGCCTCGGGACAACGGGCAATGAGCAGTTCTTC. Its translation is CASSLGTTGNEQFF. V is TRBV11-2 and J is TRBJ2-1; tentative D call: TRBD1 (6 bases). The length of the CDR3 is 14 residues. Germline CDR1 is SGHAT and CDR2 is FQNNGV. Trimming left V 5 bases short and J 6 bases short, with 14 bases between.

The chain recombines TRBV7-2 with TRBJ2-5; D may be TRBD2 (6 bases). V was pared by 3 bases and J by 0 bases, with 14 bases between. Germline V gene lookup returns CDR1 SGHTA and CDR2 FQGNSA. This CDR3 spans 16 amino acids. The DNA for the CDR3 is TGTGCCAGCAGCTTCCGGGGGTTGCCCTACCAAGAGACCCAGTACTTC. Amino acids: CASSFRGLPYQETQYF.

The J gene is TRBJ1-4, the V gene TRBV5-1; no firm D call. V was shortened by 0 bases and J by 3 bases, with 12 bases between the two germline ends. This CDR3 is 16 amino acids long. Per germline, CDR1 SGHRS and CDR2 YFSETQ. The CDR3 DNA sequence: TGCGCCAGCAGCTTGGACAGAACGTTGGCTAATGAAAAACTGTTTTTT. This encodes CASSLDRTLANEKLFF.

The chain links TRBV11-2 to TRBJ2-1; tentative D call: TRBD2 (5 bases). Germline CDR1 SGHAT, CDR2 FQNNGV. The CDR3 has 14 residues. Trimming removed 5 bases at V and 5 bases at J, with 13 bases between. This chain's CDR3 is CASSRLRGNNEQFF. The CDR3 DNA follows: TGTGCCAGCAGCCGTCTGCGAGGGAACAATGAGCAGTTCTTC.

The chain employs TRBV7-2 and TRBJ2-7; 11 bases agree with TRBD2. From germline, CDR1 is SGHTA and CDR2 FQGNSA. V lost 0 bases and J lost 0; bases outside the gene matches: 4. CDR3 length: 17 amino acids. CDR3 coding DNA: TGTGCCAGCAGCTTAGCGTCGACTAGCGGGGTCTCCTACGAGCAGTACTTC. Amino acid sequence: CASSLASTSGVSYEQYF.

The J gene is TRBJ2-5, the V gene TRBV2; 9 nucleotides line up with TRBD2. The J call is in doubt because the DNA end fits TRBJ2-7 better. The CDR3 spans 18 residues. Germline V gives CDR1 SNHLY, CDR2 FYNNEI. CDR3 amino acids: CASSGSLSGRGGSYEQYF. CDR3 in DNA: TGTGCCAGCAGTGGGTCCCTAAGTGGGCGGGGGGGCTCCTACGAGCAGTACTTC.

CDR3 sequence (DNA): TGTGCCAGCAGCGTAGACGGGACAAACTATGGCTACACCTTC. It specifies CASSVDGTNYGYTF. The J gene is TRBJ1-2, the V gene TRBV9; a possible D gene is TRBD1 (6 bases). Germline assignment: CDR1 SGDLS and CDR2 YYNGEE. V shed 0 bases and J shed 2 bases, with 8 bases lying between them. The CDR3 loop spans 14 amino acids.

The DNA for the CDR3 is TGTGCCAGCCGCAGACTAGCGGGAGGGGGAGGGTGGGAGCTGTTTTTT. It codes for CASRRLAGGGGWELFF. The chain has TRBV27 and TRBJ2-2, with TRBD2 matching over 14 bases. Germline lookup yields CDR1 MNHEY and CDR2 SMNVEV (reference sequence). The CDR3 totals 16 residues. Trimming cost V 8 bases and J 9 bases; bases outside gene matches: 11.

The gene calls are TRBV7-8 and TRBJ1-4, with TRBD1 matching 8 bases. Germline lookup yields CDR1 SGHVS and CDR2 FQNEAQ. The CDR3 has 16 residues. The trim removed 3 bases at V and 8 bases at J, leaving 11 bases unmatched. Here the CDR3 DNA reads TGTGCCAGCAGCTTCGCCCACGGGACAGGCGGCGAAAAACTGTTTTTT. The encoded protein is CASSFAHGTGGEKLFF.

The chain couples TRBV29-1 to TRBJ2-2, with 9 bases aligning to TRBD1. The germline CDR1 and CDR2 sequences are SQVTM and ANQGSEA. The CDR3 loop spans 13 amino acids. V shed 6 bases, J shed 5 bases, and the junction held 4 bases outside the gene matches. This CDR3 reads CSVLTGGTGELFF. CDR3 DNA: TGCAGCGTGCTGACAGGGGGGACCGGGGAGCTGTTTTTT.

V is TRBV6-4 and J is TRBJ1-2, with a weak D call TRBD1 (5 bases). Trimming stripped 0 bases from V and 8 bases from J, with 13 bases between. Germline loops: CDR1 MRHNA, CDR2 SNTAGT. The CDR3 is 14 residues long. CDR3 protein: CASSDSGGERGYTF. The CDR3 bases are TGTGCCAGCAGTGACTCAGGAGGGGAGCGGGGCTACACCTTC.

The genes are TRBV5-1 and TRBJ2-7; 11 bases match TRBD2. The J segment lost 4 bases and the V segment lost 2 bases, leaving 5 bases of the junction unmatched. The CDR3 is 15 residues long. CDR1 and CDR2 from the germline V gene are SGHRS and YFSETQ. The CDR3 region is CASSFTSGSIYEQYF. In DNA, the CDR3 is TGCGCCAGCAGCTTTACTAGCGGGAGTATTTACGAGCAGTACTTC.

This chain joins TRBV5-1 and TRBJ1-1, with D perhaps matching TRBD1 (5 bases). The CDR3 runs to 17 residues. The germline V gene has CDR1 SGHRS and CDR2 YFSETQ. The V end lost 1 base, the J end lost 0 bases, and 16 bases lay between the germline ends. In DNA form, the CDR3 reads TGCGCCAGCAGCTTGTTCCCTTCTAGGGGCCTGAACACTGAAGCTTTCTTT. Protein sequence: CASSLFPSRGLNTEAFF.

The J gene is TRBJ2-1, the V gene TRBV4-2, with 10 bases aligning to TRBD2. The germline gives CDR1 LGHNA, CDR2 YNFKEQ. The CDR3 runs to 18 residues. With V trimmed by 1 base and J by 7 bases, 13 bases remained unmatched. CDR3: CASSQVALAGPRGNEQFF. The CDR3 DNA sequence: TGTGCCAGCAGCCAAGTTGCACTAGCGGGACCTCGGGGAAATGAGCAGTTCTTC.

The CDR3 region is CASSEETGGPTNEKLFF. The CDR3 region has the DNA TGCGCCAGCAGTGAAGAGACAGGGGGCCCAACTAATGAAAAACTGTTTTTT. The J gene is TRBJ1-4, the V gene TRBV10-2; 10 bases are shared with TRBD1. From germline, CDR1 is WSHSY and CDR2 SAAADI. The V gene end was trimmed by 3 bases and the J gene end by 0 bases; junction bases not matched to a gene: 4. The CDR3 extends over 17 amino acids.

The CDR3 spells CASSLGPERETQYF. CDR3 bases: TGTGCCAGCAGCTTGGGTCCCGAACGGGAGACCCAGTACTTC. This chain uses TRBV5-4 with TRBJ2-5; D remains unclear. V was pared by 0 bases and J by 5 bases, with 11 bases between. The CDR3 contains 14 residues. Germline assignment: CDR1 SGHNT and CDR2 YYREEE (reference sequence).

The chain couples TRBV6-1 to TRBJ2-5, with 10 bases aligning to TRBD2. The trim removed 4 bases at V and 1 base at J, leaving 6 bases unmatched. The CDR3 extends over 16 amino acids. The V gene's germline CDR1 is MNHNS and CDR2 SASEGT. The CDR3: CASSATTSGAQETQYF. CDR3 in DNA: TGTGCCAGCAGTGCCACTACTAGCGGGGCCCAAGAGACCCAGTACTTC.

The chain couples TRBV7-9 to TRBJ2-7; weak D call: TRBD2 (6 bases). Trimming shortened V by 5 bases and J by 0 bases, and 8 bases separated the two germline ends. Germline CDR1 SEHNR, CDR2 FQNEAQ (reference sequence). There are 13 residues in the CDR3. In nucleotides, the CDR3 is TGTGCCAGCAGCCCGGGACTCTCCTACGAGCAGTACTTC. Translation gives CASSPGLSYEQYF.

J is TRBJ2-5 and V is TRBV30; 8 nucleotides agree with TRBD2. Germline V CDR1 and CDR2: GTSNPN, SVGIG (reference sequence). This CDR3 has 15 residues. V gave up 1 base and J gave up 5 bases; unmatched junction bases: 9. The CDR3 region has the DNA TGTGCCTGGAGTGAAGCTAGCGGGTTGGGGGAGACCCAGTACTTC. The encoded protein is CAWSEASGLGETQYF.

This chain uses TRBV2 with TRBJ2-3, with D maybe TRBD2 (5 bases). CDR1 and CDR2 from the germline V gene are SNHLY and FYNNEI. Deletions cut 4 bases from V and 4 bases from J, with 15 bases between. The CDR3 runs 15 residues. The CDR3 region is CASSVFRGLADTQYF. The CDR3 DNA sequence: TGTGCCAGCAGTGTTTTCCGGGGATTAGCAGATACGCAGTATTTT.

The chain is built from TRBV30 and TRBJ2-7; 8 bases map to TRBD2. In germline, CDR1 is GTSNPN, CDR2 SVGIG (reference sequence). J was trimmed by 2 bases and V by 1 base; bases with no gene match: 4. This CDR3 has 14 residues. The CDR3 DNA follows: TGTGCCTGGAGTGATGGGGGACTAGCCTACGAGCAGTACTTC. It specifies CAWSDGGLAYEQYF.